Presented here are 30 T cell receptor beta chains from one specimen sequenced in a study of T cell changes during pregnancy in multiple sclerosis. Here immunoSEQ multiplex PCR was the method, and the copy in TCRdb shows in-frame clones only, minus some. The sample lists over 55,000 clones, 93% occurring once. The material sequenced was peripheral blood, taken after pregnancy. Source of these receptors: a female donor with multiple sclerosis, enrolled in a pregnancy study.

The CDR3 protein is CASMGLGREDTQYF. The CDR3 DNA follows: TGTGCCAGTATGGGTTTGGGGCGGGAAGATACGCAGTATTTT. The chain joins TRBV19 to TRBJ2-3; D is possibly TRBD2 (6 bases). There are 14 residues in the CDR3. Germline lookup yields CDR1 LNHDA and CDR2 SQIVND (reference sequence). V lost 7 bases, J lost 5 bases, and 16 bases lay in between.

This clone was observed once. The genes are TRBV4-3 and TRBJ2-3, with 13 bases matching TRBD2. CDR1 and CDR2 from the germline V gene are LGHNA and YSLEER. V trimming: 4 bases; J trimming: 3 bases; junction bases outside the gene matches: 4. There are 16 residues in the CDR3. The DNA for the CDR3 is TGCGCCAGCAGCCTGGGGACTAGCGGGAAAACAGATACGCAGTATTTT. This gives the protein CASSLGTSGKTDTQYF.

This chain uses TRBV4-1 with TRBJ2-7; TRBD1 matches at 10 bases. Germline-derived CDR1 and CDR2 are MGHRA and YSYEKL. Unmatched junction bases numbered 4, after V lost 2 bases and J lost 3 bases. The CDR3 spans 15 residues. In DNA, the CDR3 is TGCGCCAGCAGCCAACGACAGGGGGCGATCTACGAGCAGTACTTC. Protein product: CASSQRQGAIYEQYF.

This clone came up a few times. The chain employs TRBV11-3 and TRBJ2-1; 10 nucleotides match TRBD2. CDR1 is SGHNT and CDR2 is YENEEA in the germline V gene. After removal of 1 base from V and 6 bases from J, the junction contained 3 bases not matched to a gene. This CDR3 is built from 15 residues. CDR3 in amino acids: CASSLGAGGGNEQFF. In DNA, the CDR3 is TGTGCCAGCAGCTTAGGAGCGGGAGGGGGCAATGAGCAGTTCTTC.

J is TRBJ2-7 and V is TRBV5-6; the D is unclear. CDR1 and CDR2 from the germline V gene are SGHDT and YYEEEE. The V and J ends lost 3 bases and 5 bases respectively, with 6 bases between them. The CDR3 loop spans 11 amino acids. CDR3 bases: TGTGCCAGCAGCTACTTCGACGAGCAGTACTTC. It codes for CASSYFDEQYF.

This rearrangement joins TRBV4-2 to TRBJ1-4; D may be TRBD1 (6 bases). Germline assignment: CDR1 LGHNA and CDR2 YNFKEQ. V lost 1 base and J lost 4, with 13 bases in between. The CDR3 loop spans 16 amino acids. CDR3 region: CASSQATGNLNEKLFF. CDR3 DNA: TGTGCCAGCAGCCAAGCTACAGGGAACCTTAATGAAAAACTGTTTTTT.

CDR3 residues: CASRGSTYEQYF. In DNA, the CDR3 is TGTGCCAGCAGGGGCAGTACCTACGAGCAGTACTTC. The V call is TRBV2, the J call TRBJ2-7; D gene uncertain. The V end lost 6 bases, the J end lost 2 bases, and 8 bases lay between the germline ends. Per germline, CDR1 SNHLY and CDR2 FYNNEI. The CDR3 is 12 residues long.

The chain carries TRBV5-4 and TRBJ2-1; weak D call: TRBD2 (6 bases). This CDR3 comprises 14 residues. Germline CDR1 and CDR2: SGHNT and YYREEE (reference sequence). Trimming stripped 0 bases from V and 9 bases from J, with 13 bases between. Here the CDR3 DNA reads TGTGCCAGCAGCTTGGCCAGGTTGGGAGGTGAGCAGTTCTTC. Its protein is CASSLARLGGEQFF.

The genes are TRBV19 and TRBJ2-6; weak D call: TRBD2 (7 bases). The CDR3 contains 17 residues. Germline CDR1 and CDR2: LNHDA and SQIVND (reference sequence). V dropped 6 bases and J dropped 2 bases, with 17 bases sitting between them. The CDR3 here is CASSPRGAGPGANVLTF. The CDR3 DNA sequence: TGTGCCAGTAGCCCCCGGGGGGCCGGACCTGGGGCCAACGTCCTGACTTTC.

The chain combines TRBV4-3 with TRBJ2-2; TRBD2 aligns across 7 bases. The CDR3 runs 17 residues. Germline lookup yields CDR1 LGHNA and CDR2 YSLEER. The J segment lost 8 bases and the V segment lost 0 bases, leaving 12 bases of the junction unmatched. The CDR3 DNA sequence: TGCGCCAGCAGCCAAGATAGGCTAGCGGCCACGTGGGGGGAGCTGTTTTTT. This encodes CASSQDRLAATWGELFF.

In nucleotides, the CDR3 is TGTGCCAGCAGCTTAGGGAGGGCGTCTGCGAACACCGGGGAGCTGTTTTTT. This translates into CASSLGRASANTGELFF. This chain links TRBV7-2 with TRBJ2-2, with D maybe TRBD2 (6 bases). CDR1 is SGHTA and CDR2 is FQGNSA in the germline V gene. Trimming pared 1 base from V and 0 bases from J, leaving 12 bases between. CDR3 length: 17 residues.

The chain joins TRBV4-2 to TRBJ2-7; tentative D call: TRBD1 (6 bases). The V gene lost 3 bases and the J gene lost 1 base, with 19 bases spanning the gap. Germline V gene sequence: CDR1 LGHNA, CDR2 YNFKEQ. This CDR3 is 17 amino acids long. The DNA for the CDR3 is TGTGCCAGCAGCCAGGGGGCCGTGGGGGCCCGGTCCTACGAGCAGTACTTC. It translates to CASSQGAVGARSYEQYF.

This clone is a singleton in its sample. This chain joins TRBV7-6 and TRBJ2-1; 13 bases are a match to TRBD2. The CDR3 contains 18 residues. J was trimmed by 4 bases and V by 6 bases; bases with no gene match: 12. Per germline, CDR1 SGHVS and CDR2 FNYEAQ. The CDR3 reads CASSGTSGTLTVYNEQFF. CDR3 DNA sequence: TGTGCCAGCAGTGGGACTAGCGGGACCCTCACCGTATACAATGAGCAGTTCTTC.

V gene TRBV15 combines with J gene TRBJ1-3, with D unresolved. Germline CDR1 reads LNHNV; CDR2 reads YYDKDF (reference sequence). The CDR3 loop spans 17 amino acids. V lost 0 bases and J lost 0, with 12 bases in between. CDR3 amino acids: CATSRDDSPSSGNTIYF. CDR3 sequence (DNA): TGTGCCACCAGCAGAGACGACTCTCCGAGCTCTGGAAACACCATATATTTT. Combining the CDR3 with reference TRBV15 and TRBJ1-3 gives the whole variable domain DAMVIQNPRYQVTQFGKPVTLSCSQTLNHNVMYWYQQKSSQAPKLLFHYYDKDFNNEADTPDNFQSRRPNTSFCFLDIRSPGLGDTAMYLCATSRDDSPSSGNTIYFGEGSWLTVV.

This clone was recorded once. The chain combines TRBV2 with TRBJ2-2, with 11 nucleotides matching TRBD2. The germline CDR1 and CDR2 sequences are SNHLY and FYNNEI. Trimming took 6 bases from V and 7 from J; bases not matched to a gene: 7. This CDR3 contains 15 residues. CDR3 bases: TGTGCCAGCAGGGGGACTAGCGGTCGTGGCGGGGAGCTGTTTTTT. Residues: CASRGTSGRGGELFF.

The V gene is TRBV6-5, the J gene TRBJ2-7, with TRBD1 identical over 8 bases. V dropped 5 bases and J dropped 5; count of bases not matched to a gene: 8. Looked up from germline, CDR1 is MNHEY and CDR2 is SVGAGI. This CDR3 has 14 residues. CDR3 sequence: CASSPGQEGNEQYF. In nucleotides, the CDR3 is TGTGCCAGCAGTCCGGGACAGGAGGGAAACGAGCAGTACTTC.

The gene calls are TRBV14 and TRBJ2-7; TRBD1 matches 12 bases. CDR3 length equals 14 residues. Trimming cost V 4 bases and J 4 bases; bases outside gene matches: 2. In germline, CDR1 is SGHDN, CDR2 FVKESK. In nucleotides, the CDR3 is TGTGCCAGCAGCCGGGGACAGGGGGCATACGAGCAGTACTTC. Protein: CASSRGQGAYEQYF. Drawing the rest from reference TRBV14 and TRBJ2-7, the complete variable domain is EAGVTQFPSHSVIEKGQTVTLRCDPISGHDNLYWYRRVMGKEIKFLLHFVKESKQDESGMPNNRFLAERTGGTYSTLKVQPAELEDSGVYFCASSRGQGAYEQYFGPGTRLTVT.

The rearrangement uses TRBV5-4 and TRBJ2-7, with D uncertain. Germline values: CDR1 SGHNT, CDR2 YYREEE (reference sequence). The CDR3 extends over 14 amino acids. The V and J ends lost 3 bases and 2 bases respectively, with 12 bases between them. The DNA of the CDR3 is TGTGCCAGCAGCTACCCCAGCAGGACCTACGAGCAGTACTTC. Its translation: CASSYPSRTYEQYF.

This chain joins TRBV1 and TRBJ2-7; no check of the table's D call, TRBD2, against the DNA was made. TRBV1 corresponds to a pseudogene. The length of the CDR3 is 19 residues. Here the CDR3 reads CTTNTPPRLAGANSYEQYF. DNA of the CDR3: TGCACTACGAACACCCCACCACGACTAGCGGGAGCAAACTCCTACGAGCAGTACTTC.

The rearrangement joins TRBV19 to TRBJ2-3, with 11 bases that match TRBD2. The CDR3 consists of 17 residues. V was clipped by 1 base and J by 3 bases; unmatched bases: 6. From germline, CDR1 is LNHDA and CDR2 SQIVND (reference sequence). The DNA of the CDR3 is TGTGCCAGTAGTATAGTAGCGGGAGGGCACTCAACAGATACGCAGTATTTT. This translates into CASSIVAGGHSTDTQYF.

The CDR3 loop is CASSPGLMTGELFF. The CDR3 DNA sequence: TGTGCCAGCAGCCCGGGACTAATGACCGGGGAGCTGTTTTTT. The V and J genes are TRBV5-4 and TRBJ2-2, with 7 bases that match TRBD2. Germline V gene sequence: CDR1 SGHNT, CDR2 YYREEE (reference sequence). Losses at the gene ends were 4 bases for V and 5 bases for J; bases not matched to a gene: 5. CDR3 length: 14 amino acids.

The sample holds a few counts of this clone. The rearrangement links TRBV12-5 to TRBJ1-1, with D possibly matching TRBD1 (6 bases). CDR1 LGHNT and CDR2 FRNRAP come from the germline V gene. V shed 5 bases and J shed 7 bases, with 17 bases lying between them. CDR3 length: 14 amino acids. The CDR3 region is CASGHSPDSSEAFF. The DNA of the CDR3 is TGTGCTAGTGGTCACTCGCCGGACAGCAGTGAAGCTTTCTTT. Combining the CDR3 with reference TRBV12-5 and TRBJ1-1 gives the whole variable domain DARVTQTPRHKVTEMGQEVTMRCQPILGHNTVFWYRQTMMQGLELLAYFRNRAPLDDSGMPKDRFSAEMPDATLATLKIQPSEPRDSAVYFCASGHSPDSSEAFFGQGTRLTVV.

The rearrangement links TRBV7-9 to TRBJ2-3; maybe TRBD2 (5 bases). Germline CDR1 SEHNR, CDR2 FQNEAQ (reference sequence). CDR3 length equals 15 residues. The ends were cut back, 4 bases at V and 5 bases at J, with 16 bases in the middle. CDR3 in amino acids: CASSWRTGPGDTQYF. CDR3 DNA sequence: TGTGCCAGCAGCTGGAGGACCGGGCCCGGAGATACGCAGTATTTT.

The chain has TRBV19 and TRBJ1-5; maybe TRBD1 (6 bases). CDR3 length: 17 residues. Germline V CDR1 and CDR2: LNHDA, SQIVND (reference sequence). Deletions cut 1 base from V and 4 bases from J, with 17 bases between. The CDR3 loop is CASSIAPQGRMNQPQHF. In DNA, the CDR3 is TGTGCCAGTAGTATAGCCCCCCAGGGGCGGATGAATCAGCCCCAGCATTTT.

This clone has just one count. This chain joins TRBV4-3 and TRBJ2-5, with 10 bases matching TRBD1. J gave up 2 bases and V 5 bases, and 2 bases lay outside the gene matches. The CDR3 spans 14 residues. The germline V gene has CDR1 LGHNA and CDR2 YSLEER. The CDR3, as DNA: TGCGCCAGCAGCAGGACAGGGGGGCAAGAGACCCAGTACTTC. Translating gives CASSRTGGQETQYF.

The chain carries TRBV6-6 and TRBJ2-7, with TRBD2 matching 8 bases. J lost 9 bases, V lost 6 bases, and 10 bases had no gene match. Germline CDR1 MNHNY, CDR2 SVGAGI (reference sequence). The CDR3 is 13 residues long. The CDR3 region is CASSPGGASSQYF. CDR3 nucleotide sequence: TGTGCCAGCAGCCCGGGGGGGGCCAGCTCGCAGTACTTC.

The rearrangement links TRBV4-1 to TRBJ1-1; possibly TRBD1 for D (6 bases). Looked up from germline, CDR1 is MGHRA and CDR2 is YSYEKL. This CDR3 is built from 15 residues. With 1 base removed from V and 1 base from J, the gap between germline ends came to 10 bases. CDR3: CASSQGRDKNTEAFF. CDR3 in DNA: TGCGCCAGCAGCCAAGGTCGGGACAAGAACACTGAAGCTTTCTTT.

V gene TRBV7-3 combines with J gene TRBJ2-5, with 14 bases fitting TRBD2. J gave up 4 bases and V 5 bases, and 6 bases lay outside the gene matches. Germline loops: CDR1 SGHTA, CDR2 FQGTGA. The CDR3 has 16 residues. For the CDR3, the DNA is TGTGCCAGCAGCCCGCGACTAGCGGGAGGGTCAGAGACCCAGTACTTC. Protein product: CASSPRLAGGSETQYF. Using reference TRBV7-3 and TRBJ2-5 for the parts outside the CDR3, the full variable domain is GAGVSQTPSNKVTEKGKYVELRCDPISGHTALYWYRQSLGQGPEFLIYFQGTGAADDSGLPNDRFFAVRPEGSVSTLKIQRTERGDSAVYLCASSPRLAGGSETQYFGPGTRLLVL.

The rearrangement joins TRBV7-9 to TRBJ1-2; D ambiguous. The CDR3 covers 16 residues. CDR1 and CDR2 (germline): SEHNR, FQNEAQ (reference sequence). V lost 1 base and J 2 bases, leaving 14 bases between the germline ends. The CDR3 DNA sequence: TGTGCCAGCAGCTTAGGGCCTAGACTGGCAAACTATGGCTACACCTTC. Protein product: CASSLGPRLANYGYTF.

The chain is built from TRBV7-3 and TRBJ2-7; 10 bases agree with TRBD2. Trimming removed 0 bases from V and 3 bases from J; junction bases left unmatched: 5. This CDR3 contains 16 residues. Germline CDR1 and CDR2: SGHTA and FQGTGA. This CDR3 is CASSLTLPSGSYEQYF. The CDR3 nucleotides read TGTGCCAGCAGCTTAACGTTGCCTAGCGGGAGCTACGAGCAGTACTTC.